One and the same sample provided the 5 T cell receptor beta chains below, sequenced in a study of blood T cell repertoires in COVID-19. This table comes from immunoSEQ multiplex PCR, and its TCRdb copy is limited to in-frame clones, with some not included. The sample has about 160,000 clones, about nine tenths seen once. Sequences were obtained from peripheral blood. The source of these receptors is a man younger than 35 with acute or convalescent COVID-19.

V is TRBV30 and J is TRBJ1-2; no firm D call. Per germline, CDR1 GTSNPN and CDR2 SVGIG (reference sequence). This CDR3 spans 11 amino acids. Trimming left V 4 bases short and J 8 bases short, with 11 bases between. CDR3 DNA: TGTGCCTGGAAGGTCGCGGGCGGCTACACCTTC. Residues: CAWKVAGGYTF.

The chain carries TRBV3-1 (or the pseudogene TRBV3-2) and TRBJ1-2; 8 bases line up with TRBD1. The length of the CDR3 is 15 residues. The trim removed 1 base at V and 4 bases at J, leaving 5 bases unmatched. CDR1 is LGHDT and CDR2 is YNNKEL in the germline V gene (reference sequence). In DNA form, the CDR3 reads TGTGCCAGCAGCCAAGGGCGGGACAGGCCCTATGGCTACACCTTC. It translates to CASSQGRDRPYGYTF.

The V and J genes are TRBV12-3 or TRBV12-4 and TRBJ2-7; D gene uncertain. This CDR3 is built from 13 residues. V was cut by 2 bases and J by 0 bases, with 5 bases left in between. The CDR3 here is CASSLHNSYEQYF. CDR3 sequence (DNA): TGTGCCAGCAGTTTACACAACTCCTACGAGCAGTACTTC.

The rearrangement uses TRBV30 and TRBJ1-1, with TRBD1 matching 9 bases. Per the germline V gene, CDR1 is GTSNPN and CDR2 is SVGIG (reference sequence). The CDR3 loop spans 13 amino acids. After removal of 4 bases from V and 4 bases from J, the junction contained 4 bases not matched to a gene. The CDR3 loop is CAWNPTGGTEAFF. CDR3 nucleotide sequence: TGTGCCTGGAATCCGACAGGGGGCACTGAAGCTTTCTTT.

DNA for the CDR3: TGTGCCAGCAGCATCATGAGCGGAATGACAGGGACCGTCACTGAAGCTTTCTTT. This sequence encodes CASSIMSGMTGTVTEAFF. The chain employs TRBV5-4 and TRBJ1-1; 7 bases are a match to TRBD1. CDR1 is SGHNT and CDR2 is YYREEE in the germline V gene (reference sequence). The length of the CDR3 is 18 residues. V lost 4 bases to trimming and J lost 4 bases; unmatched junction nucleotides: 19. The full variable domain, rest sourced from reference TRBV5-4 and TRBJ1-1, is ETGVTQSPTHLIKTRGQQVTLRCSSQSGHNTVSWYQQALGQGPQFIFQYYREEENGRGNFPPRFSGLQFPNYSSELNVNALELDDSALYLCASSIMSGMTGTVTEAFFGQGTRLTVV.